This T cell receptor (beta chain) originates from a study of blood T cell repertoires in COVID-19. As handled by the study authors: From reference gene primer amplification, estimates of nucleated cell counts were derived. The assay was immunoSEQ multiplex PCR, and TCRdb's table has in-frame clones only and misses some. D and trimming were read from the DNA, whereas the V and J calls and clone size are those reported in that table. The data show 84,000 or so clones, approximately 92% seen once. The sequence derives from a woman in her sixties with active COVID-19. Sequencing input: peripheral blood.

The CDR3 loop is CASSAGGPLSGNTIYF. The CDR3, as DNA: TGTGCCAGCAGCGCAGGGGGCCCCCTCTCTGGAAACACCATATATTTT. V usage is TRBV9 and J usage is TRBJ1-3, with 8 bases matching TRBD1. In germline, CDR1 is SGDLS, CDR2 YYNGEE. V dropped 3 bases and J dropped 0; count of bases not matched to a gene: 5. This CDR3 comprises 16 residues.